The 18 T cell receptor beta chains below come from one sample, sequenced in a study of blood T cell repertoires in COVID-19. Method: immunoSEQ multiplex PCR; TCRdb's copy keeps in-frame clones and lacks some. The table includes over 350,000 clones, around 90% detected once. The sequenced material came from PBMCs or T cells enriched from blood (not recorded which). The receptors stem from a woman aged 18-29 years with acute COVID-19.

The V call is TRBV2, the J call TRBJ2-6, with 11 positions matching TRBD2. Per germline, CDR1 SNHLY and CDR2 FYNNEI. The CDR3 covers 18 residues. V was pared by 7 bases and J by 0 bases, with 8 bases of the junction left unmatched. CDR3 sequence: CASNLDSGRVSGANVLTF. As DNA, the CDR3 is TGTGCCAGCAACCTGGATAGCGGGAGGGTCTCTGGGGCCAACGTCCTGACTTTC.

The chain couples TRBV12-3 or TRBV12-4 to TRBJ2-4; 7 positions agree with TRBD1. V was pared by 8 bases and J by 3 bases, with 4 bases of the junction left unmatched. The CDR3 is 13 residues long. The CDR3 here is CASGTGVKNIQYF. DNA of the CDR3: TGTGCCAGCGGAACAGGGGTCAAAAACATTCAGTACTTC.

The rearrangement links TRBV5-1 to TRBJ2-1; TRBD1 agrees at 7 bases. This CDR3 has 15 amino acids. Germline CDR1 SGHRS, CDR2 YFSETQ. V lost 5 bases, J lost 8 bases, and 13 bases stayed unmatched. This CDR3 reads CASRPETGMVDEQFF. The CDR3 DNA is TGCGCCAGCAGGCCGGAGACAGGGATGGTGGATGAGCAGTTCTTC.

J is TRBJ1-6 and V is TRBV7-8; 7 bases are shared with TRBD1. Germline trimming cut 5 bases from V and 3 bases from J; bases unmatched to any gene: 7. CDR3 length: 16 amino acids. Per germline, CDR1 SGHVS and CDR2 FQNEAQ. The chain's CDR3 is CASSRGQVVYNSPLHF. CDR3 nucleotide sequence: TGTGCCAGCAGCCGAGGACAGGTCGTCTATAATTCACCCCTCCACTTT.

This clone was counted a single time. The chain has TRBV9 and TRBJ2-2; TRBD1 matches at 12 bases. The length of the CDR3 is 17 residues. Looked up from germline, CDR1 is SGDLS and CDR2 is YYNGEE. Trimming at V came to 4 bases and at J to 7 bases, leaving 11 bases not matched to a gene. Here the CDR3 reads CASSLNRDRGQNGELFF. CDR3 nucleotides: TGTGCCAGCAGCTTAAACCGGGACAGGGGGCAAAACGGGGAGCTGTTTTTT.

The rearrangement joins TRBV5-4 to TRBJ2-7, with D perhaps matching TRBD1 (6 bases). Trimming took off 1 base at V and 3 bases at J, with 11 bases between the two ends. The CDR3 is 14 amino acids. Germline V lookup: CDR1 SGHNT, CDR2 YYREEE (reference sequence). CDR3 protein: CASSLRSGDYEQYF. As DNA, the CDR3 is TGTGCCAGCAGCTTGAGGTCAGGGGACTACGAGCAGTACTTC. The full variable domain, rest sourced from reference TRBV5-4 and TRBJ2-7, is ETGVTQSPTHLIKTRGQQVTLRCSSQSGHNTVSWYQQALGQGPQFIFQYYREEENGRGNFPPRFSGLQFPNYSSELNVNALELDDSALYLCASSLRSGDYEQYFGPGTRLTVT.

Note on this clone: A junction boundary mismatches the germline segment, possibly from a read error. The chain combines TRBV27 with TRBJ2-1; TRBD1 agrees at 10 bases. The CDR3 consists of 12 residues. Germline values: CDR1 MNHEY, CDR2 SMNVEV (reference sequence). The CDR3 here is CASSLAGQGEIF. The CDR3 region has the DNA TGTGCCAGCAGTCTGGCCGGACAGGGGGAAATCTTC.

In its sample, this clone was seen once. The chain employs TRBV19 and TRBJ1-4; 9 bases match TRBD1. The CDR3 is made up of 14 amino acids. Germline CDR1 LNHDA, CDR2 SQIVND (reference sequence). The V and J ends lost 6 bases and 5 bases, in that order; junction bases with no gene match: 4. CDR3 sequence reads: CASSPGTGNEKLFF. The CDR3 DNA reads TGTGCCAGTAGCCCCGGGACAGGGAATGAAAAACTGTTTTTT.

The J gene is TRBJ2-5, the V gene TRBV9, with a tentative D call TRBD2 (5 bases). CDR3 length equals 13 residues. Germline V gene data show CDR1 as SGDLS and CDR2 as YYNGEE. V was cut by 3 bases and J by 3 bases, with 9 bases left in between. Written as DNA, the CDR3 is TGTGCCAGCAGCGGCGACGGGGAAGAGACCCAGTACTTC. Protein sequence: CASSGDGEETQYF. Complete variable domain (other parts from reference TRBV9 and TRBJ2-5): DSGVTQTPKHLITATGQRVTLRCSPRSGDLSVYWYQQSLDQGLQFLIQYYNGEERAKGNILERFSAQQFPDLHSELNLSSLELGDSALYFCASSGDGEETQYFGPGTRLLVL.

The chain recombines TRBV6-6 with TRBJ1-4; D gene ambiguous. This CDR3 has 12 residues. Per the germline V gene, CDR1 is MNHNY and CDR2 is SVGAGI (reference sequence). V lost 2 bases to trimming and J lost 8 bases, with 6 bases between them. The CDR3 reads CASSYLKEKLFF. CDR3 coding DNA: TGTGCCAGCAGTTACCTAAAGGAAAAACTGTTTTTT.

The chain combines TRBV10-1 with TRBJ2-1; D possibly corresponds to TRBD2 (6 bases). V was clipped by 4 bases and J by 7 bases, with 17 bases between them. This CDR3 is built from 15 residues. Germline values: CDR1 WNHNN, CDR2 SYGVQD (reference sequence). Here the CDR3 reads CASSGLPKAGNEQFF. The CDR3 DNA reads TGCGCCAGCAGTGGACTCCCGAAGGCGGGGAATGAGCAGTTCTTC.

The rearrangement joins TRBV30 to TRBJ2-5, with TRBD1 identical over 7 bases. Germline V gene data show CDR1 as GTSNPN and CDR2 as SVGIG (reference sequence). The V segment lost 2 bases and the J segment 5 bases; nucleotides outside the gene matches: 11. The CDR3 loop spans 15 amino acids. CDR3 residues: CAWSLADRVEETQYF. In DNA, the CDR3 is TGTGCCTGGAGTCTCGCTGACAGGGTTGAGGAGACCCAGTACTTC. The variable domain in full, with the rest retrieved from reference TRBV30 and TRBJ2-5, is SQTIHQWPATLVQPVGSPLSLECTVEGTSNPNLYWYRQAAGRGLQLLFYSVGIGQISSEVPQNLSASRPQDRQFILSSKKLLLSDSGFYLCAWSLADRVEETQYFGPGTRLLVL.

The chain uses TRBV11-2 and TRBJ1-1; D gene uncertain. In germline, CDR1 is SGHAT, CDR2 FQNNGV. V gave up 8 bases and J gave up 1 base, with 14 bases separating them. The CDR3 extends over 14 amino acids. CDR3 in amino acids: CASHMVRTNTEAFF. In DNA, the CDR3 is TGTGCCAGCCACATGGTAAGAACGAACACTGAAGCTTTCTTT.

V is TRBV7-9 and J is TRBJ1-3, with D unresolved. V was trimmed by 5 bases and J by 2 bases, leaving 16 bases between them. Germline CDR1 SEHNR, CDR2 FQNEAQ (reference sequence). The CDR3 length is 16 residues. CDR3 loop: CASSPQAAIPGNTIYF. The CDR3 DNA is TGTGCCAGCAGCCCCCAAGCGGCGATTCCTGGAAACACCATATATTTT.

The chain carries TRBV9 and TRBJ2-7; 11 bases fit TRBD1. This CDR3 contains 14 residues. The germline CDR1 and CDR2 sequences are SGDLS and YYNGEE. The V segment lost 3 bases and the J segment 7 bases; nucleotides outside the gene matches: 6. CDR3 sequence reads: CASSGLRDRGEQYF. CDR3 DNA sequence: TGTGCCAGCAGCGGACTCAGGGACAGGGGGGAGCAGTACTTC. The variable domain in full, with the rest retrieved from reference TRBV9 and TRBJ2-7, is DSGVTQTPKHLITATGQRVTLRCSPRSGDLSVYWYQQSLDQGLQFLIQYYNGEERAKGNILERFSAQQFPDLHSELNLSSLELGDSALYFCASSGLRDRGEQYFGPGTRLTVT.

The CDR3 protein is CASSLQSDTQYF. DNA for the CDR3: TGTGCCAGCAGCCTCCAGTCAGATACGCAGTATTTT. The chain recombines TRBV3-1 (or the pseudogene TRBV3-2) with TRBJ2-3; D is unresolved. Germline loops: CDR1 LGHDT, CDR2 YNNKEL (reference sequence). V lost 4 bases and J lost 4, with 6 bases in between. The CDR3 consists of 12 residues.

Written as DNA, the CDR3 is TGTGCCAGCAGCTCCGGGGCGGGAACAAAAAAGGGGTGGAATGAGCAGTTCTTC. Amino acids: CASSSGAGTKKGWNEQFF. The chain joins TRBV7-9 to TRBJ2-1; D might be TRBD2 (6 bases). CDR3 length: 18 amino acids. V gave up 4 bases and J gave up 7 bases, with 26 bases separating them. Germline V gives CDR1 SEHNR, CDR2 FQNEAQ (reference sequence).

The chain links TRBV6-5 to TRBJ2-2, with D unresolved. From germline, CDR1 is MNHEY and CDR2 SVGAGI. The CDR3 totals 15 residues. V dropped 2 bases and J dropped 3 bases, with 10 bases sitting between them. CDR3 sequence (DNA): TGTGCCAGCAGTTACCGCGCAGGCTACACCGGGGAGCTGTTTTTT. Residues: CASSYRAGYTGELFF.